This TCR beta chain came from a study of radiotherapy plus CTLA-4 blockade in lung cancer (dated by TCRdb to the late 2010s). As for the study more broadly: Objective responses were observed in 15% to 20% of enrolled patients, and disease control was achieved in roughly 30%. Paper-wide results and their limitations: Increased serum interferon-beta after radiation, together with early dynamic changes in blood T cell clones, were reported to be the strongest predictors of response. After treatment with radiotherapy and ipilimumab, TCR clones that originated in tumors expanded in peripheral blood.

Trimming leaves V shorter by 2 bases and J shorter by 5 bases, with the junction holding 3 bases beyond the gene matches. Its CDR3 holds 13 amino acids, cysteine through phenylalanine. Only the CDR3 region is kept as DNA, spanning 39 bases read in frame from base 1. The germline V gene encodes CDR1 SGHNT and CDR2 YYREEE (reference sequence). In this study, focal radiation therapy paired with CTLA-4 blockade (ipilimumab) was tested in patients who had chemo-refractory metastatic non-small-cell lung cancer. The library came from the immunoSEQ multiplex PCR assay. Drawn from immuneACCESS, this table holds only the in-frame rearrangements with V and J called that TCRdb kept. Clones are partly lost; checked studies trace under half to an unresolved V gene and leave the rest unexplained. The sample profile shows approximately 98,000 clones; roughly 80% of them were found once. The ten largest clones represent 3% to 3.5% of the sample.

In regard to this clone: The target of this receptor is not known. No much larger clone exists at a distance of one base, and base qualities are not known.

The chain uses TRBV5-4 and TRBJ2-7; 8 central nucleotides agree with TRBD2. The TCR comes from a human donor with non-small cell lung cancer who had a partial response to radiotherapy plus ipilimumab. The specimen comprised peripheral blood, sampled from a patient treated with radiotherapy plus ipilimumab. The DNA is TGTGCCAGCAGCTTTGCCGGGGGGGACGAGCAGTACTTC. Translated, it gives CASSFAGGDEQYF.